This TCR beta chain was profiled in a study of T cell responses to AZD1222 COVID-19 vaccine. For this clone: Its specificity is not known.

Germline V lookup: CDR1 SGHNT, CDR2 YYREEE (reference sequence). There are 18 residues in the CDR3. V lost 4 bases to trimming and J lost 3 bases, with 25 bases between them. Points from the study as a whole: Vaccine-associated CD4 TCRs spanned spike, dominant at 160-218 and 743-854.

Method: immunoSEQ multiplex PCR; TCRdb's copy keeps in-frame clones and lacks some. Altogether around 140,000 clones are present, roughly nine tenths being singletons, with the ten largest covering around 5%. This chain links TRBV5-4 with TRBJ1-1; perhaps TRBD1 as D (5 bases). The TCR originated in an adult in good health. Material: peripheral blood, obtained on day 0 of AZD1222 vaccination. CDR3 region: CASSRRTRGAALDTEAFF. The CDR3 nucleotides read TGTGCCAGCAGCCGGCGGACGCGAGGGGCGGCGTTGGACACTGAAGCTTTCTTT.